Included here is one TCR beta chain sequence, with context. Lacking the conserved final phenylalanine or tryptophan, this CDR3 likely reflects a read error. CDR3 length: 12 residues. V lost 0 bases and J lost 8, with 7 bases in between. Germline V CDR1 and CDR2: SGHVS, FNYEAQ. These data originate in a study of T-cell reconstitution after alpha-beta-depleted transplantation in children. Preparation of the TCRbeta library was carried out with unique molecular identifiers. TCRdb recomputed calls from the PCR reads with MiXCR, one row per CDR3 protein. The sample gives under 450,000 distinct CDR3 sequences, about 14% of which show up once; around 4.5% is in the top ten.

The chain links TRBV7-6 to TRBJ1-2, with D possibly being TRBD1 (5 bases). The TCR comes from a human donor who donated a stem cell graft to a child with Fanconi anemia. The specimen comprised PBMCs, sampled from the stem cell graft. CDR3 in amino acids: CASSLAGVGYTI. As DNA, the CDR3 is TGTGCCAGCAGCTTAGCGGGGGTGGGCTACACCATC.